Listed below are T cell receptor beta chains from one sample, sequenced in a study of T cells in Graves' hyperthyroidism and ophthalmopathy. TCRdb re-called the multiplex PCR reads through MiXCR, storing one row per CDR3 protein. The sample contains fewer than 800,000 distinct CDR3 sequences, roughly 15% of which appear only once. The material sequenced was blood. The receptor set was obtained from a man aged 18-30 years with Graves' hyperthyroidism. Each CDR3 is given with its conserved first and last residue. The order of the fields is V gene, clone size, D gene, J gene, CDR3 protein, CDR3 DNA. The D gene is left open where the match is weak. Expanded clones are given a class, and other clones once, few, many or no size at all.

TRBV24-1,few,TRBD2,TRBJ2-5,CATSETSGSGETQYF,TGTGCCACCAGTGAAACTAGCGGGAGTGGAGAGACCCAGTACTTC
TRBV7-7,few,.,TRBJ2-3,CASSRAGTDTQYF,TGTGCCAGCAGCCGAGCAGGCACAGATACGCAGTATTTT
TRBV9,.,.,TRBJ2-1,CASSPPRGESHEQFF,TGTGCCAGCAGCCCCCCTAGGGGGGAGTCCCATGAGCAGTTCTTC
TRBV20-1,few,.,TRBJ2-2,CSARGGGDTGELFF,TGCAGTGCTAGAGGAGGGGGGGACACCGGGGAGCTGTTTTTT
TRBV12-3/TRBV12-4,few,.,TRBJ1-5,CASSFDRRGNQPQHF,TGTGCCAGCAGTTTTGACAGGAGAGGCAATCAGCCCCAGCATTTT
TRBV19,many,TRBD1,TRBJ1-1,CASSEDRVNTEAFF,TGTGCCAGTAGTGAAGACAGGGTGAACACTGAAGCTTTCTTT
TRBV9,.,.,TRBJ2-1,CASSVSAGASNEQFF,TGTGCCAGCAGCGTATCCGCTGGGGCTAGCAATGAGCAGTTCTTC
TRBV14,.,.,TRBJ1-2,CASSQVKTGGDLYGYTF,TGTGCCAGCAGCCAAGTTAAGACAGGAGGGGATCTCTATGGCTACACCTTC
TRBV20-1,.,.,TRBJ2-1,CSARDARVNEQFF,TGCAGTGCTAGAGATGCAAGGGTAAATGAGCAGTTCTTC
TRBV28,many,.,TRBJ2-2,CASSPPAGGELFF,TGTGCCAGCAGTCCCCCGGCGGGAGGGGAGCTGTTTTTT
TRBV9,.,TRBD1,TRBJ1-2,CASSPGGQGVKAYGYTF,TGTGCCAGCAGCCCCGGGGGACAGGGGGTTAAGGCCTATGGCTACACCTTC
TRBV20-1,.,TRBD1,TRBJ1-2,CSARDFRTGDSGYTF,TGCAGTGCTAGAGATTTCAGGACAGGGGATTCTGGCTACACCTTC
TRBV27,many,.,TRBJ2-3,CASTARGQRTDTQYF,TGTGCCAGCACAGCCCGGGGGCAGCGCACAGATACGCAGTATTTT
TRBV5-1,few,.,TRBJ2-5,CASSKSYQETQYF,TGCGCCAGCAGCAAGTCTTACCAAGAGACCCAGTACTTC
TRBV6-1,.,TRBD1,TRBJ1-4,CASQEGAGEEKLFF,TGTGCCAGCCAGGAGGGGGCCGGGGAAGAAAAACTGTTTTTT
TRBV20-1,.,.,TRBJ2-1,CSAGVNNNEQFF,TGCAGTGCTGGGGTCAATAACAATGAGCAGTTCTTC
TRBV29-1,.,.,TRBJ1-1,CSVGTQKNTEAFF,TGCAGCGTTGGGACTCAGAAGAACACTGAAGCTTTCTTT
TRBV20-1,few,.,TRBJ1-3,CSARTGNTIYF,TGCAGTGCCCGAACTGGAAACACCATATATTTT
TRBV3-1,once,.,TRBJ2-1,CASSQRASSYNEQFF,TGTGCCAGCAGCCAAAGAGCGAGCTCCTACAATGAGCAGTTCTTC
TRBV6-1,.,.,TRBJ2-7,CASSGRGRTYEQYF,TGTGCCAGCAGTGGGCGTGGTCGGACTTACGAGCAGTACTTC
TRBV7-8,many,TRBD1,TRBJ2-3,CASSFDPQGMASTDTQYF,TGTGCCAGCAGCTTCGATCCACAGGGGATGGCTAGCACAGATACGCAGTATTTT
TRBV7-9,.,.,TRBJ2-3,CASSSGAGGDTQYF,TGTGCCAGCAGCTCCGGGGCCGGAGGAGATACGCAGTATTTT
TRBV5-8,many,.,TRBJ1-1,CASSRETRNTEAFF,TGTGCCAGCAGCCGGGAGACCAGGAACACTGAAGCTTTCTTT
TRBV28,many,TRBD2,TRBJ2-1,CASSPLAGGGSYNEQFF,TGTGCCAGCAGCCCACTAGCGGGAGGAGGGTCCTACAATGAGCAGTTCTTC
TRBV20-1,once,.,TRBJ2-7,CSAAPGAYEQYF,TGCAGTGCCGCCCCGGGGGCCTACGAGCAGTACTTC
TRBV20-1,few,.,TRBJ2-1,CSARGRLAVVGGNEQFF,TGCAGTGCTAGGGGGCGATTAGCGGTAGTGGGGGGTAATGAGCAGTTCTTC
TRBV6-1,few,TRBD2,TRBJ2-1,CASSPGGRYNEQFF,TGTGCCAGCAGTCCGGGGGGGCGTTACAATGAGCAGTTCTTC
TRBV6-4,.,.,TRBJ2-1,CASSLQPGSISYNEQFF,TGTGCCAGCAGTCTACAACCGGGTTCCATCTCCTACAATGAGCAGTTCTTC
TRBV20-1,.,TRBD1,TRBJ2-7,CSACPGTGASYEQYF,TGCAGTGCGTGTCCCGGGACAGGGGCCTCCTACGAGCAGTACTTC
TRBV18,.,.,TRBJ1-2,CASSPREGYGYTF,TGTGCCAGCTCACCAAGGGAGGGCTATGGCTACACCTTC
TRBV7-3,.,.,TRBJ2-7,CASSPLGEPHEQYF,TGTGCCAGCAGCCCCTTGGGGGAACCCCACGAGCAGTACTTC
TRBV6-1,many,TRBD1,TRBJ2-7,CASSQRPGTGFYEQYF,TGTGCCAGCAGTCAGCGGCCCGGGACAGGATTCTACGAGCAGTACTTC
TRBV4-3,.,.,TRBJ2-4,CASSQVKEPKNIQYF,TGCGCCAGCAGCCAAGTGAAGGAACCCAAAAACATTCAGTACTTC
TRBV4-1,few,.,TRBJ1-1,CASSRTELSDTEAFF,TGCGCCAGCAGCCGGACGGAGCTTTCTGACACTGAAGCTTTCTTT
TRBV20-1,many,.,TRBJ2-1,CSADSSSFRNEQFF,TGCAGTGCGGATTCCTCTAGTTTTCGAAATGAGCAGTTCTTC
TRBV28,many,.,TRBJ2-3,CASSVGGVTDTQYF,TGTGCCAGCAGTGTAGGGGGGGTCACAGATACGCAGTATTTT
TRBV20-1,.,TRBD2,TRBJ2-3,CSASRVSGSAPVDTQYF,TGCAGTGCTAGCAGAGTTAGCGGGAGCGCCCCGGTAGATACGCAGTATTTT
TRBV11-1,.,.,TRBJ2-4,CASSLVKAAIQYF,TGTGCCAGCAGCTTAGTAAAGGCAGCCATTCAGTACTTC
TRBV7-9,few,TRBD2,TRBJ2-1,CASTGLAGEQFF,TGTGCCAGCACCGGACTAGCGGGTGAGCAGTTCTTC
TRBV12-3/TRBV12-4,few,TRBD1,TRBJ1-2,CASSWGQGDYGYTF,TGTGCCAGCAGTTGGGGACAGGGGGACTATGGCTACACCTTC
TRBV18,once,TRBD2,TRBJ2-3,CASSPPRGLTDTQYF,TGTGCCAGCTCACCACCCCGGGGACTAACAGATACGCAGTATTTT
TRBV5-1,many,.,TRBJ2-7,CASSQDQGTYEQYF,TGCGCCAGCAGCCAAGATCAGGGGACCTACGAGCAGTACTTC
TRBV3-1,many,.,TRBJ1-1,CASSQRLLNTEAFF,TGTGCCAGCAGCCAGCGTCTGTTGAACACTGAAGCTTTCTTT
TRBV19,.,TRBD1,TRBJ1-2,CASSMLPGGAFDGYTF,TGTGCCAGTAGTATGTTGCCAGGGGGCGCGTTCGATGGCTACACCTTC
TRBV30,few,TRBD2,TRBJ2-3,CAYSHPGTRSGTQYF,TGTGCCTATTCGCATCCCGGGACTAGGTCCGGTACGCAGTATTTT
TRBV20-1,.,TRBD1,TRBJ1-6,CSAREGQGNSPLHF,TGCAGTGCTAGAGAGGGACAGGGAAATTCACCCCTCCACTTT
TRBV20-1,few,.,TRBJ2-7,CSANPGTSYEQYF,TGCAGTGCTAACCCCGGGACCTCCTACGAGCAGTACTTC
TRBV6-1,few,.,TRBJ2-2,CASSPRSWAGELFF,TGTGCCAGCAGTCCCCGCTCGTGGGCCGGGGAGCTGTTTTTT
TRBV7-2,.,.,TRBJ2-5,CASSLVTQETQYF,TGTGCCAGCAGCTTAGTTACCCAAGAGACCCAGTACTTC
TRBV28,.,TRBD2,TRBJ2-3,CASSFAGLAGGGSDTQYF,TGTGCCAGCAGTTTCGCGGGACTAGCGGGAGGCGGGTCCGATACGCAGTATTTT
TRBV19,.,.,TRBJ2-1,CASSLVSDNEQFF,TGTGCCAGTAGTTTGGTCTCCGACAATGAGCAGTTCTTC
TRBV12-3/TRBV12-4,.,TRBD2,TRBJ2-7,CASSLWGSGSTEQYF,TGTGCCAGCAGTTTATGGGGTAGCGGGAGCACCGAGCAGTACTTC
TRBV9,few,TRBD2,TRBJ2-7,CASSVAAGGLLGYEQYF,TGTGCCAGCAGCGTAGCGGCGGGAGGCCTCTTGGGGTACGAGCAGTACTTC
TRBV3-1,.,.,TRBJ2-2,CASGLTGELFF,TGTGCCAGCGGCTTAACCGGGGAGCTGTTTTTT
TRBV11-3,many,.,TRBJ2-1,CASSQSSYNEQFF,TGTGCCAGCAGCCAGAGCTCCTACAATGAGCAGTTCTTC
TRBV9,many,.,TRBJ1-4,CASSPDGVEKLFF,TGTGCCAGCAGCCCAGACGGGGTCGAAAAACTGTTTTTT